The 27 T cell receptor beta chains presented below share a single source sample, sequenced in a study of T cells in Graves' hyperthyroidism and ophthalmopathy. TCR beta CDR3 region amplification was performed from RNA transcripts. The HTBI set primed first-round TCR CDR3 RT-PCR. TCRdb reprocessed the multiplex PCR reads via MiXCR and lists one record per CDR3 protein. The sample carries around 200,000 distinct CDR3 sequences, 15% to 20% recorded once. The sequenced material came from blood. These receptors all stem from a middle-aged man with Graves' hyperthyroidism.

In regard to this clonotype: Since a much larger clone is just one base distant, this may be a read error. CDR3 DNA sequence: TGTGCCACCAGCAGAGGAGGGACAGTATCCTACGAGCAGTACTTC. Its translation: CATSRGGTVSYEQYF. The chain has TRBV15 and TRBJ2-7, with 7 nucleotides matching TRBD1. This CDR3 contains 15 residues. Germline V lookup: CDR1 LNHNV, CDR2 YYDKDF (reference sequence). V gave up 1 base and J gave up 1 base; unmatched junction bases: 4.

The sample holds many counts of this clonotype. V is TRBV7-8 and J is TRBJ1-2, with 9 bases that match TRBD1. Trimming removed 0 bases from V and 6 bases from J; junction bases left unmatched: 8. The length of the CDR3 is 16 residues. CDR1 and CDR2 (germline): SGHVS, FQNEAQ. CDR3 bases: TGTGCCAGCAGCTTAGCGGACAGGGGCGGTTTTGATGGCTACACCTTC. It codes for CASSLADRGGFDGYTF.

This clonotype was recorded many times. The chain recombines TRBV7-9 with TRBJ2-2; D might be TRBD1 or TRBD2, each matching 5 bases. CDR1 is SEHNR and CDR2 is FQNEAQ in the germline V gene (reference sequence). This CDR3 has 14 amino acids. V lost 5 bases and J lost 6, with 13 bases in between. The DNA for the CDR3 is TGTGCCAGCAGCCCCTTTCGGGGACCCGGGGAGCTGTTTTTT. This sequence encodes CASSPFRGPGELFF.

This clonotype was counted only a few times. The chain recombines TRBV2 with TRBJ1-2; D is unresolved. Looked up from germline, CDR1 is SNHLY and CDR2 is FYNNEI. V was cut by 7 bases and J by 3 bases, with 18 bases left in between. This CDR3 has 15 amino acids. The CDR3 here is CASKIGVGLDYGYTF. The DNA for the CDR3 is TGTGCCAGCAAGATTGGCGTTGGCCTGGACTATGGCTACACCTTC.

This clonotype has a count of ten or more. The chain has TRBV12-3 or TRBV12-4 and TRBJ2-2, with a possible D match to TRBD2 (5 bases). The length of the CDR3 is 15 residues. Trimming took off 5 bases at V and 4 bases at J, with 14 bases between the two ends. The CDR3 DNA sequence: TGTGCCAGCAGTCCTCGCCCGGGGAGCACCGGGGAGCTGTTTTTT. Translating gives CASSPRPGSTGELFF.

The V and J genes are TRBV7-8 and TRBJ1-1; D is unresolved. There are 14 residues in the CDR3. CDR1 SGHVS and CDR2 FQNEAQ come from the germline V gene. V was pared by 1 base and J by 5 bases, with 11 bases between. The CDR3 region has the DNA TGTGCCAGCAGCTTAGGATCACAAGCGACTGAAGCTTTCTTT. The encoded protein is CASSLGSQATEAFF.

Concerning this clonotype: Given a much more abundant clone one base away, this may be a read error. In nucleotides, the CDR3 is TGTGCCAGCAGCCAAGTCCACGAGCAGTACTTC. Protein sequence: CASSQVHEQYF. The rearrangement links TRBV3-1 to TRBJ2-7, with D unresolved. The germline V gene encodes CDR1 LGHDT and CDR2 YNNKEL (reference sequence). V lost 1 base and J 5 bases, leaving 3 bases between the germline ends. The CDR3 consists of 11 residues.

This clonotype came up many times. This rearrangement joins TRBV28 to TRBJ1-5; the D gene is possibly TRBD1 (6 bases). Trimming left V 6 bases short and J 2 bases short, with 11 bases between. The germline V gene encodes CDR1 MDHEN and CDR2 SYDVKM. This CDR3 region has 14 residues. Here the CDR3 DNA reads TGTGCCAGCAGCCACAGGGAGGGCAATCAGCCCCAGCATTTT. The encoded protein is CASSHREGNQPQHF.

This clonotype was seen repeatedly, ten times or more. The V call is TRBV11-3, the J call TRBJ1-2, with TRBD1 as a possible D gene (6 bases). The CDR3 runs to 15 residues. V was shortened by 5 bases and J by 2 bases, with 15 bases between the two germline ends. Germline CDR1 and CDR2: SGHNT and YENEEA. As DNA, the CDR3 is TGTGCCAGCAGCCGACTACAGGGTCCCAACTATGGCTACACCTTC. This sequence encodes CASSRLQGPNYGYTF.

The J gene is TRBJ2-5, the V gene TRBV4-3, with a tentative D call TRBD2 (7 bases). Deletions cut 2 bases from V and 3 bases from J, with 22 bases between. In germline, CDR1 is LGHNA, CDR2 YSLEER. The CDR3 covers 18 residues. The CDR3 region has the DNA TGCGCCAGCAGCCAACGGCCTTGGCAAACAGGGACTAAAGAGACCCAGTACTTC. As protein: CASSQRPWQTGTKETQYF.

This clonotype was counted at least ten times. V gene TRBV6-6 combines with J gene TRBJ1-6, with unresolved D. CDR3 length: 18 residues. CDR1 and CDR2 from the germline V gene are MNHNY and SVGAGI (reference sequence). V gave up 0 bases and J gave up 6 bases, with 18 bases separating them. The CDR3 loop is CASSYSSGDLLANSPLHF. The CDR3 DNA reads as TGTGCCAGCAGTTACTCGAGCGGTGACCTTCTAGCTAATTCACCCCTCCACTTT.

This clonotype has a handful of counts. The chain couples TRBV4-3 to TRBJ2-1; TRBD2 matches 10 bases. This CDR3 is 17 amino acids long. CDR1 is LGHNA, CDR2 YSLEER, per germline. V was pared by 0 bases and J by 9 bases, with 11 bases of the junction left unmatched. CDR3 residues: CASSQDPLAGVGGEQFF. The CDR3 region has the DNA TGCGCCAGCAGCCAAGATCCTCTAGCGGGGGTCGGGGGTGAGCAGTTCTTC.

The DNA of the CDR3 is TGCAGTGCTAGATTAGCGGGGGGGCTCAGCACCGGGGAGCTGTTTTTT. This gives the protein CSARLAGGLSTGELFF. The chain uses TRBV20-1 and TRBJ2-2; the match to TRBD2 covers 11 bases. The trim removed 2 bases at V and 4 bases at J, leaving 6 bases unmatched. CDR3 size: 16 residues. Germline V gene data show CDR1 as DFQATT and CDR2 as SNEGSKA (reference sequence).

V and J are TRBV6-1 and TRBJ1-6, with a possible D match to TRBD1 (6 bases). The CDR3 has 14 residues. Deletions cut 6 bases from V and 10 bases from J, with 16 bases between. Per the germline V gene, CDR1 is MNHNS and CDR2 is SASEGT. CDR3 nucleotide sequence: TGTGCCAGCAGCAGCACAGGGATGGGGTCACCCCTCCACTTT. Translation: CASSSTGMGSPLHF.

This clonotype showed up many times. CDR3 DNA: TGTGCCAGCAGTCCCCCAGCCTACGGGGAGCAGTACTTC. Encoded protein: CASSPPAYGEQYF. The gene calls are TRBV27 and TRBJ2-7; D ambiguous. Germline values: CDR1 MNHEY, CDR2 SMNVEV (reference sequence). CDR3 length: 13 residues. V was clipped by 5 bases and J by 7 bases, with 15 bases between them.

Ten or more counts support this clonotype. The CDR3 DNA follows: TGTGCCAGCAGCTACGGGGCAGTCACGAACACCGGGGAGCTGTTTTTT. Its translation: CASSYGAVTNTGELFF. This chain joins TRBV11-3 and TRBJ2-2; either TRBD1 or TRBD2 may supply D (5 bases each). The CDR3 sequence is 16 residues long. Deletions cut 4 bases from V and 0 bases from J, with 12 bases between. Germline-derived CDR1 and CDR2 are SGHNT and YENEEA.

The table lists this clonotype with a few counts. Its ends do not fully match the called genes, so a read error is possible. The CDR3, as DNA: TGTGCCAGCAGTTACTCCGGGACAACTAATGAAAAACTGTTTTTT. Its translation: CASSYSGTTNEKLFF. This chain joins TRBV6-4 and TRBJ1-4, with D hard to call. In germline, CDR1 is MRHNA, CDR2 SNTAGT. This CDR3 comprises 15 residues.

In its sample, this clonotype was seen many times. The chain recombines TRBV18 with TRBJ1-4, with 9 positions matching TRBD1. J lost 2 bases, V lost 5 bases, and 3 bases had no gene match. This CDR3 region has 15 residues. CDR1 and CDR2 from the germline V gene are KGHSH and LQKENI. The CDR3 region has the DNA TGTGCCAGCTCAACAGGGGGCGCGACTAATGAAAAACTGTTTTTT. It specifies CASSTGGATNEKLFF.

This clonotype occurred many times. The chain combines TRBV30 with TRBJ1-5; 11 bases agree with TRBD1. Germline CDR1 GTSNPN, CDR2 SVGIG (reference sequence). This CDR3 is 14 amino acids long. V trimming: 2 bases; J trimming: 7 bases; junction bases outside the gene matches: 4. CDR3 bases: TGTGCCTGGAGTAAAGGACAGGGGGCCCAGCCCCAGCATTTT. Residues: CAWSKGQGAQPQHF.

This clonotype was counted ten times or more. This CDR3 reads CASTPGTGGYGYTF. CDR3 nucleotides: TGTGCCAGCACCCCCGGGACAGGGGGCTATGGCTACACCTTC. The J gene is TRBJ1-2, the V gene TRBV6-1; TRBD1 matches 11 bases. The CDR3 is 14 amino acids. Trimming took 7 bases from V and 4 from J; bases not matched to a gene: 5. The germline gives CDR1 MNHNS, CDR2 SASEGT.

This clonotype was counted many times. This rearrangement joins TRBV20-1 to TRBJ2-5; TRBD1 is a possible D gene (6 bases). V was shortened by 6 bases and J by 3 bases, with 8 bases between the two germline ends. Per the germline V gene, CDR1 is DFQATT and CDR2 is SNEGSKA (reference sequence). The CDR3 has 11 amino acids. CDR3 amino acids: CSAYREETQYF. The CDR3 DNA is TGCAGTGCGTACAGGGAAGAGACCCAGTACTTC.

At least ten counts were recorded for this clonotype. V is TRBV20-1 and J is TRBJ2-2, with D perhaps matching TRBD1 (5 bases). Trimming stripped 4 bases from V and 0 bases from J, with 9 bases between. The germline gives CDR1 DFQATT, CDR2 SNEGSKA (reference sequence). This CDR3 contains 14 residues. The CDR3 bases are TGCAGTGCTACCAGGACACCGAACACCGGGGAGCTGTTTTTT. Its translation is CSATRTPNTGELFF.

This clonotype occurred a few times. The rearrangement links TRBV24-1 to TRBJ2-1; D assignment may be TRBD1 or TRBD2 (7 bases each). CDR3 length: 15 amino acids. Deletions cut 11 bases from V and 6 bases from J, with 22 bases between. Germline V gene sequence: CDR1 KGHDR, CDR2 SFDVKD. The CDR3 sequence: CAMKTGREGCNEQFF. CDR3 nucleotide sequence: TGTGCCATGAAGACAGGGAGGGAGGGGTGCAATGAGCAGTTCTTC.

This clonotype was counted ten times or more. The J gene is TRBJ2-1, the V gene TRBV7-2; D is possibly TRBD1 (6 bases). V lost 2 bases, J lost 4 bases, and 6 bases lay in between. Per the germline V gene, CDR1 is SGHTA and CDR2 is FQGNSA. The CDR3 sequence is 13 residues long. The CDR3 region is CASSLRGYNEQFF. The CDR3 DNA reads TGTGCCAGCAGCTTAAGGGGGTACAATGAGCAGTTCTTC.

The CDR3 bases are TGTGCCAGCAGCCCGGACAGGGGCACCGGGGAGCTGTTTTTT. Its protein product is CASSPDRGTGELFF. V and J are TRBV27 and TRBJ2-2; TRBD1 agrees at 9 bases. CDR1 and CDR2 from the germline V gene are MNHEY and SMNVEV (reference sequence). V was clipped by 6 bases and J by 4 bases; unmatched bases: 3. The CDR3 length is 14 residues.

Many counts were recorded for this clonotype. The gene calls are TRBV28 and TRBJ1-2; a possible D gene is TRBD1 (5 bases). Germline-derived CDR1 and CDR2 are MDHEN and SYDVKM. This CDR3 spans 15 amino acids. Trimming removed 6 bases at V and 4 bases at J, with 18 bases between. CDR3 amino acids: CASSSDSQGRYGYTF. The CDR3 nucleotides read TGTGCCAGCAGCTCAGACAGTCAAGGACGCTATGGCTACACCTTC.

This clonotype showed up many times. The rearrangement links TRBV29-1 to TRBJ2-7, with D possibly TRBD1 on 6 matching bases. Per germline, CDR1 SQVTM and CDR2 ANQGSEA. CDR3 length: 13 residues. The V end lost 4 bases, the J end lost 5 bases, and 15 bases lay between the germline ends. In nucleotides, the CDR3 is TGCAGCGTTGTCCAGGGGAATAGAGACGAGCAGTACTTC. It is translated as CSVVQGNRDEQYF.